Following are 13 T cell receptor beta chains from one sample sequenced in a study of metastatic and nonmetastatic thyroid tumors. TCRdb re-called the PCR reads via MiXCR. The sample shows 5,000 to 7,000 clones, approximately 32% of them seen only once. There were no patients who had received any treatment before thyroid surgery. Sequenced: adjacent normal tissue. Every receptor here comes from a female donor with papillary thyroid cancer or a benign thyroid nodule (not recorded which). Some clones in this sample may be carry-over from other donors' samples.

This clone has ten or more counts. CDR3 sequence: CASSDPGAYGNTIYF. The CDR3 DNA reads as TGTGCCAGCAGCGACCCCGGGGCTTACGGAAACACCATATATTTT. The gene calls are TRBV28 and TRBJ1-3, with TRBD1 as a possible D gene (5 bases). V dropped 6 bases and J dropped 4 bases, with 16 bases sitting between them. Germline CDR1 MDHEN, CDR2 SYDVKM. This CDR3 has 15 amino acids.

This clone was picked up one time. The rearrangement uses TRBV11-1 and TRBJ2-1; the D is unclear. This CDR3 region has 15 residues. CDR1 and CDR2 (germline): SGHAT, FQDESV (reference sequence). Deletions cut 5 bases from V and 0 bases from J, with 11 bases between. In DNA form, the CDR3 reads TGTGCCAGCAGCCCACAGCCGAGCTCCTACAATGAGCAGTTCTTC. It codes for CASSPQPSSYNEQFF.

Only a few counts were recorded for this clone. Relative to the germline gene, one junction end is altered; a read error may explain this. This sequence joins TRBV6-1 and TRBJ1-2; D perhaps matches TRBD1 (5 bases). Germline CDR1 and CDR2: MNHNS and SASEGT. The CDR3 extends over 13 amino acids. The CDR3 DNA reads TGTGCCAGCAGTGAAGCCTACAGGAGTGGCTACAACTTC. Protein sequence: CASSEAYRSGYNF.

The chain combines TRBV10-3 with TRBJ2-3, with D possibly TRBD2 on 5 matching bases. Germline CDR1 ENHRY, CDR2 SYGVKD. V was cut by 0 bases and J by 0 bases, with 10 bases left in between. This CDR3 has 16 amino acids. The CDR3 DNA follows: TGTGCCATCAGTGAGTCGGACTTCTCTAGCACAGATACGCAGTATTTT. This translates into CAISESDFSSTDTQYF.

The chain has TRBV5-1 and TRBJ1-1; 7 bases are shared with TRBD1. V shed 4 bases and J 4 bases; nucleotides not matched to a gene: 10. Germline loops: CDR1 SGHRS, CDR2 YFSETQ. This CDR3 contains 15 residues. The CDR3 is CASSGLGGDSTEAFF. The CDR3 DNA follows: TGCGCCAGCAGCGGACTCGGGGGGGACAGCACTGAAGCTTTCTTT. Full variable domain (outside the CDR3, taken from reference TRBV5-1 and TRBJ1-1): KAGVTQTPRYLIKTRGQQVTLSCSPISGHRSVSWYQQTPGQGLQFLFEYFSETQRNKGNFPGRFSGRQFSNSRSEMNVSTLELGDSALYLCASSGLGGDSTEAFFGQGTRLTVV.

The rearrangement uses TRBV3-1 and TRBJ2-5, with TRBD2 matching 15 bases. This CDR3 has 16 residues. Germline loops: CDR1 LGHDT, CDR2 YNNKEL (reference sequence). V lost 4 bases and J lost 6; bases outside the gene matches: 6. CDR3 sequence (DNA): TGTGCCAGCAGCCTCAGGACTAGCGGGGGGGCACAGACCCAGTACTTC. Translation: CASSLRTSGGAQTQYF.

This clone was found a few times. The chain employs TRBV6-1 and TRBJ2-1; D gene unclear. Deletions cut 3 bases from V and 12 bases from J, with 24 bases between. The CDR3 runs to 16 residues. Germline values: CDR1 MNHNS, CDR2 SASEGT. CDR3 coding DNA: TGTGCCAGCAGTGATTCGACATCCTCCGGCTGGGCTTCGCAGTTCTTC. Translated: CASSDSTSSGWASQFF.

The chain couples TRBV2 to TRBJ1-2, with D uncertain. Trimming removed 6 bases at V and 7 bases at J, with 21 bases between. The CDR3 loop spans 15 amino acids. Germline V CDR1 and CDR2: SNHLY, FYNNEI. The CDR3 coding sequence is TGTGCCAGCAGAGCGCGCTCGACTGACTTCTTTGGCTACACCTTC. Its translation: CASRARSTDFFGYTF.

The J gene is TRBJ1-2, the V gene TRBV6-1; D gene uncertain. Trimming stripped 10 bases from V and 4 bases from J, with 16 bases between. The CDR3 length is 13 residues. Germline CDR1 MNHNS, CDR2 SASEGT. CDR3 residues: CATRLGNLYGYTF. The CDR3 coding sequence is TGTGCCACCAGACTTGGCAACCTCTATGGCTACACCTTC.

This clone is a singleton in its sample. This chain joins TRBV7-2 and TRBJ2-2, with 9 bases aligning to TRBD1. Germline V gene data show CDR1 as SGHTA and CDR2 as FQGNSA. The length of the CDR3 is 15 residues. Losses at the gene ends were 5 bases for V and 7 bases for J; bases not matched to a gene: 8. The CDR3 loop reads CASSTGTGLCGELFF. The DNA for the CDR3 is TGTGCCAGCAGCACGGGGACAGGGCTATGCGGGGAGCTGTTTTTT.

In regard to this clone: Likely a read error: the CDR3 ends without its conserved phenylalanine or tryptophan. The chain links TRBV5-1 to TRBJ1-1, with 7 bases matching TRBD1. The CDR3 consists of 15 residues. Germline assignment: CDR1 SGHRS and CDR2 YFSETQ. The J segment lost 8 bases and the V segment lost 5 bases, leaving 15 bases of the junction unmatched. The chain's CDR3 is CASSPSDRSSPEAFL. CDR3 bases: TGCGCCAGCAGTCCTTCGGACAGGTCGAGCCCAGAAGCTTTCCTT.

This clone was seen many times. The chain recombines TRBV11-2 with TRBJ2-7, with a tentative D call TRBD2 (6 bases). The V gene lost 4 bases and the J gene lost 3 bases, with 19 bases spanning the gap. The CDR3 is 16 amino acids. The germline V gene encodes CDR1 SGHAT and CDR2 FQNNGV. The CDR3 region is CASSSNVGTSHYEQYF. In DNA, the CDR3 is TGTGCCAGCAGCTCTAACGTCGGGACTTCCCACTACGAGCAGTACTTC.

This clone was counted ten times or more. Because the CDR3 is missing its conserved closing phenylalanine or tryptophan, this is likely a read error. The genes are TRBV5-1 and TRBJ1-1; 7 nucleotides match TRBD1. Germline V gene data show CDR1 as SGHRS and CDR2 as YFSETQ. The CDR3 is 15 amino acids. J lost 4 bases, V lost 7 bases, and 13 bases had no gene match. CDR3 DNA sequence: TGCGCCAGCGGTCGTTCGGACAGGTCGAGCACTGAAGCTTTCTCT. Its protein is CASGRSDRSSTEAFS.